Many counts were recorded for the clone carrying this T cell receptor beta chain. Its matching antigen is unknown. The ends were cut back, 8 bases at V and 3 bases at J, with 9 bases in the middle. This CDR3 has 12 residues. Per germline, CDR1 KGHSH and CDR2 LQKENI. Prepared TCR beta cDNA libraries contained unique molecular identifiers. TCRdb ran MiXCR on the PCR reads and lists one entry per CDR3 protein. The sample comprises some 260,000 distinct CDR3 sequences, 35% to 40% of which are singletons, and 4% to 5.5% rests with the top ten. The data stem from a study of post-analysis software for immune sequencing data. Study at large: Patients with relapsing-remitting, secondary progressive and progressive-relapsing multiple sclerosis courses were all represented. Study-wide findings and caveats: In patients, a few TRBV segments were more frequent than in controls, with TRBV5-6, TRBV5-1 and TRBV20-1 among them.

Material for sequencing was blood. The chain joins TRBV18 to TRBJ2-3; TRBD2 might be the D (6 bases). This TCR was recovered from a girl aged 5-17 years with multiple sclerosis. The DNA of the CDR3 is TGTGCCAGCAGCCGGGGGACAGATACGCAGTATTTT. Protein: CASSRGTDTQYF.